The 30 T cell receptor beta chains below were found in one sample sequenced in a study of T cell responses to AZD1222 COVID-19 vaccine. Sequencing used immunoSEQ multiplex PCR; TCRdb keeps in-frame clones, though not all of them. The sample yields about 160,000 clones, roughly 94% seen once. Sample: peripheral blood, taken 28 days after the second AZD1222 dose. The receptors here all came from an adult who received the AZD1222 COVID-19 vaccine.

The CDR3 region has the DNA TGTGCCAGCAGTGAAGGGGTAGCGACCCAGGGGGTTACCAAAAACATTCAGTACTTC. Translated: CASSEGVATQGVTKNIQYF. The V and J genes are TRBV2 and TRBJ2-4; TRBD1 agrees at 7 bases. The germline V gene encodes CDR1 SNHLY and CDR2 FYNNEI. The CDR3 covers 19 residues. V lost 1 base to trimming and J lost 2 bases; unmatched junction nucleotides: 14.

The V gene is TRBV10-3, the J gene TRBJ2-7; D gene unclear. Per the germline V gene, CDR1 is ENHRY and CDR2 is SYGVKD. This CDR3 is built from 15 residues. V lost 2 bases, J lost 0 bases, and 11 bases lay in between. The CDR3 region is CAISEVEESSYEQYF. Here the CDR3 DNA reads TGTGCCATCAGTGAGGTAGAGGAGAGCTCCTACGAGCAGTACTTC.

The chain has TRBV27 and TRBJ2-1; D remains ambiguous. This CDR3 has 13 residues. In germline, CDR1 is MNHEY, CDR2 SMNVEV (reference sequence). V was trimmed by 2 bases and J by 3 bases, leaving 5 bases between them. The CDR3 here is CASSLGLYNEQFF. DNA of the CDR3: TGTGCCAGCAGTTTAGGGCTCTACAATGAGCAGTTCTTC.

The chain carries TRBV6-2 or TRBV6-3 and TRBJ2-2; 9 nucleotides align to TRBD2. The CDR3 covers 17 residues. J gave up 3 bases and V 0 bases, and 5 bases lay outside the gene matches. The germline V gene has CDR1 MNHEY and CDR2 SVGEGT. CDR3 in amino acids: CASSYSAGGPDTGELFF. The CDR3 DNA reads TGTGCCAGCAGTTACTCGGCGGGAGGGCCCGACACCGGGGAGCTGTTTTTT.

The V call is TRBV4-1, the J call TRBJ1-5, with D perhaps TRBD1 (6 bases). The CDR3 loop spans 17 amino acids. Germline assignment: CDR1 MGHRA and CDR2 YSYEKL. Trimming removed 2 bases from V and 1 base from J, with 15 bases in between. This CDR3 is CASSQPVRGASNQPQHF. The CDR3 region has the DNA TGCGCCAGCAGCCAACCGGTTCGGGGGGCGAGCAATCAGCCCCAGCATTTT.

The genes are TRBV6-5 and TRBJ1-1; D is undetermined. The CDR3 has 12 amino acids. Between the trimmed V and J ends, which lost 4 bases and 11 bases, there was a span of 14 bases. CDR1 and CDR2 from the germline V gene are MNHEY and SVGAGI. Here the CDR3 DNA reads TGTGCCAGCAGTTCCCCGGCCCAGGAGGCTTTCTTT. It encodes CASSSPAQEAFF.

This clone was detected once. The CDR3 protein is CASSPTSTSGGYEQYF. CDR3 sequence (DNA): TGTGCCAGCAGCCCAACTTCAACTAGCGGGGGCTACGAGCAGTACTTC. V and J are TRBV6-2 or TRBV6-3 and TRBJ2-7, with TRBD2 identical over 11 bases. There are 16 residues in the CDR3. Germline CDR1 is MNHEY and CDR2 is SVGEGT. Trimming took 6 bases from V and 3 from J; bases not matched to a gene: 10.

The V call is TRBV30, the J call TRBJ1-5; D perhaps matches TRBD1 (6 bases). Deletions cut 1 base from V and 5 bases from J, with 12 bases between. This CDR3 region has 14 residues. Per germline, CDR1 GTSNPN and CDR2 SVGIG (reference sequence). In nucleotides, the CDR3 is TGTGCCTGGAGTGAACTTCAGGGGTATCAGCCCCAGCATTTT. Translating gives CAWSELQGYQPQHF. The complete variable domain, with remaining parts taken from reference TRBV30 and TRBJ1-5, reads SQTIHQWPATLVQPVGSPLSLECTVEGTSNPNLYWYRQAAGRGLQLLFYSVGIGQISSEVPQNLSASRPQDRQFILSSKKLLLSDSGFYLCAWSELQGYQPQHFGDGTRLSIL.

This clone was counted once. V gene TRBV4-1 combines with J gene TRBJ2-7; a possible D gene is TRBD1 (6 bases). The CDR3 spans 15 residues. The V end lost 1 base, the J end lost 4 bases, and 14 bases lay between the germline ends. The V gene's germline CDR1 is MGHRA and CDR2 YSYEKL. Here the CDR3 DNA reads TGCGCCAGCAGCCAAGCCTCCGGGACACAATACGAGCAGTACTTC. Amino acid sequence: CASSQASGTQYEQYF.

The chain joins TRBV5-1 to TRBJ1-3; 8 nucleotides match TRBD1. The length of the CDR3 is 14 residues. The V gene's germline CDR1 is SGHRS and CDR2 YFSETQ. J lost 4 bases, V lost 7 bases, and 7 bases had no gene match. The CDR3 spells CASSLDRGGNTIYF. In DNA, the CDR3 is TGCGCCAGCTCACTCGACAGGGGAGGAAACACCATATATTTT.

A single count supports this clone. V is TRBV24-1 and J is TRBJ2-3; the match to TRBD2 covers 14 bases. Germline-derived CDR1 and CDR2 are KGHDR and SFDVKD. The CDR3 runs 17 residues. J gave up 3 bases and V 6 bases, and 7 bases lay outside the gene matches. Here the CDR3 reads CATSPGLAGERTDTQYF. In DNA, the CDR3 is TGTGCCACCAGTCCGGGACTAGCGGGAGAAAGAACAGATACGCAGTATTTT.

V is TRBV10-3 and J is TRBJ2-5; D is tentatively TRBD1 or TRBD2 (5 bases each). CDR3 length equals 13 residues. The V gene's germline CDR1 is ENHRY and CDR2 SYGVKD. The V end lost 8 bases, the J end lost 3 bases, and 13 bases lay between the germline ends. The CDR3 here is CAISWDGKETQYF. As DNA, the CDR3 is TGTGCCATCTCCTGGGACGGGAAAGAGACCCAGTACTTC.

V is TRBV15 and J is TRBJ1-1, with a possible D match to TRBD1 (5 bases). V was pared by 1 base and J by 5 bases, with 5 bases between. This CDR3 is 12 amino acids long. Germline V lookup: CDR1 LNHNV, CDR2 YYDKDF (reference sequence). CDR3 DNA: TGTGCCACCAGCAGAGGGGGGACTGAAGCTTTCTTT. This codes for CATSRGGTEAFF.

This rearrangement joins TRBV27 to TRBJ2-7, with 7 bases lining up with TRBD2. The length of the CDR3 is 15 residues. Trimming took 5 bases from V and 3 from J; bases not matched to a gene: 10. The germline V gene encodes CDR1 MNHEY and CDR2 SMNVEV (reference sequence). CDR3 region: CASSLSGGPVYEQYF. CDR3 DNA: TGTGCCAGCAGTCTCTCGGGGGGTCCTGTCTACGAGCAGTACTTC.

The chain carries TRBV20-1 and TRBJ2-3; 7 bases match TRBD2. This CDR3 region has 11 residues. Trimming took 6 bases from V and 12 from J; bases not matched to a gene: 9. The germline gives CDR1 DFQATT, CDR2 SNEGSKA (reference sequence). CDR3 amino acids: CSANAGTTQYF. In nucleotides, the CDR3 is TGCAGTGCAAACGCCGGGACTACACAGTATTTT.

In its sample, this clone was seen once. The CDR3 nucleotides read TGTGCCAGCAGCTTAACACCCACCGGGGAGCTGTTTTTT. Its translation: CASSLTPTGELFF. The chain employs TRBV7-3 and TRBJ2-2; D not certain. V lost 0 bases and J 4 bases, leaving 3 bases between the germline ends. Germline CDR1 and CDR2: SGHTA and FQGTGA. The CDR3 length is 13 residues.

The genes are TRBV16 and TRBJ1-1; D unresolved. The CDR3 is 14 amino acids. Germline V CDR1 and CDR2: KGHSY, FQNENV. Between the trimmed V and J ends, which lost 1 base and 1 base, there was a span of 7 bases. The CDR3 region is CASSQFGPNTEAFF. CDR3 nucleotide sequence: TGTGCCAGCAGCCAATTCGGGCCGAACACTGAAGCTTTCTTT.

The CDR3 spells CASSHGTGVGYTF. CDR3 coding DNA: TGTGCCAGCAGCCACGGGACAGGGGTAGGCTACACCTTC. The gene calls are TRBV7-9 and TRBJ1-2, with 10 bases matching TRBD1. With 5 bases clipped from V and 8 bases from J, the junction kept 5 bases outside the gene matches. This CDR3 contains 13 residues. The germline V gene encodes CDR1 SEHNR and CDR2 FQNEAQ (reference sequence). Looking up the rest from reference TRBV7-9 and TRBJ1-2 gives the full variable domain: DTGVSQNPRHKITKRGQNVTFRCDPISEHNRLYWYRQTLGQGPEFLTYFQNEAQLEKSRLLSDRFSAERPKGSFSTLEIQRTEQGDSAMYLCASSHGTGVGYTFGSGTRLTVV.

In nucleotides, the CDR3 is TGTGCCAGCAGCCGGACAGGGGAAGGAAATTCACCCCTCCACTTT. Its protein product is CASSRTGEGNSPLHF. The V call is TRBV7-9, the J call TRBJ1-6, with 9 bases identical to TRBD1. Germline V gives CDR1 SEHNR, CDR2 FQNEAQ (reference sequence). The ends lost 5 bases at V and 7 bases at J; junction bases unmatched: 6. The CDR3 contains 15 residues.

The chain joins TRBV6-1 to TRBJ2-3, with 10 bases fitting TRBD2. The CDR3 is made up of 18 amino acids. V lost 4 bases and J lost 6; bases outside the gene matches: 16. Per the germline V gene, CDR1 is MNHNS and CDR2 is SASEGT. CDR3 residues: CASSVFGASGGRSDTQYF. CDR3 nucleotides: TGTGCCAGCAGTGTTTTCGGGGCTAGCGGGGGTCGTAGCGATACGCAGTATTTT.

The chain is built from TRBV30 and TRBJ1-2, with D unclear. There are 11 residues in the CDR3. Trimming removed 2 bases at V and 8 bases at J, with 9 bases between. CDR1 is GTSNPN and CDR2 is SVGIG in the germline V gene (reference sequence). In nucleotides, the CDR3 is TGTGCCTGGAGTTGGGAGAGGGGCTACACCTTC. Protein: CAWSWERGYTF.

The chain is built from TRBV5-6 and TRBJ1-2; D ambiguous. The germline gives CDR1 SGHDT, CDR2 YYEEEE. This CDR3 comprises 12 residues. Trimming shortened V by 4 bases and J by 8 bases, and 12 bases separated the two germline ends. DNA for the CDR3: TGTGCCAGCAGCGTGGAAGGGTTGGGCTACACCTTC. Translated: CASSVEGLGYTF. Full variable domain (remainder filled in from reference TRBV5-6 and TRBJ1-2): DAGVTQSPTHLIKTRGQQVTLRCSPKSGHDTVSWYQQALGQGPQFIFQYYEEEERQRGNFPDRFSGHQFPNYSSELNVNALLLGDSALYLCASSVEGLGYTFGSGTRLTVV.

V usage is TRBV4-3 and J usage is TRBJ1-1; 8 nucleotides align to TRBD1. The CDR3 consists of 15 residues. V shed 2 bases, J shed 2 bases, and the junction held 4 bases outside the gene matches. Germline V CDR1 and CDR2: LGHNA, YSLEER. The CDR3 sequence: CASSQTGTGNTEAFF. The CDR3 DNA is TGCGCCAGCAGCCAAACCGGGACAGGCAACACTGAAGCTTTCTTT.

This chain links TRBV9 with TRBJ2-7, with 12 nucleotides matching TRBD2. CDR3 length: 17 amino acids. The trim removed 4 bases at V and 0 bases at J, leaving 8 bases unmatched. The germline gives CDR1 SGDLS, CDR2 YYNGEE. The CDR3 protein is CASSPGLAGLLSYEQYF. As DNA, the CDR3 is TGTGCCAGCAGCCCGGGACTAGCGGGCCTCCTCTCCTACGAGCAGTACTTC.

This chain joins TRBV2 and TRBJ2-5; D is perhaps TRBD2 (6 bases). Trimming removed 6 bases from V and 4 bases from J, with 15 bases in between. Per germline, CDR1 SNHLY and CDR2 FYNNEI. The CDR3 runs to 14 residues. The chain's CDR3 is CASRPTSLRETQYF. CDR3 sequence (DNA): TGTGCCAGCAGGCCGACTAGTCTCCGAGAGACCCAGTACTTC.

The sample holds a few counts of this clone. The chain carries TRBV27 and TRBJ2-7; 7 nucleotides match TRBD2. Looked up from germline, CDR1 is MNHEY and CDR2 is SMNVEV (reference sequence). This CDR3 has 14 residues. The V segment lost 6 bases and the J segment 0 bases; nucleotides outside the gene matches: 5. The DNA of the CDR3 is TGTGCCAGCAGAAGGGAGGGCACCTCCTACGAGCAGTACTTC. Translation: CASRREGTSYEQYF.

V and J are TRBV6-7 and TRBJ1-5; D not certain. TRBV6-7 is placed among ORFs of uncertain function. V dropped 6 bases and J dropped 5 bases, with 8 bases sitting between them. There are 12 residues in the CDR3. The CDR3, as DNA: TGTGCCAGCAGCAAAGGGCATCAGCCCCAGCATTTT. Encoded protein: CASSKGHQPQHF.

The CDR3 spells CASSQVVYSSYNEQFF. DNA of the CDR3: TGCGCCAGCAGCCAAGTGGTTTACAGCTCCTACAATGAGCAGTTCTTC. V gene TRBV4-3 combines with J gene TRBJ2-1; D is undetermined. Per germline, CDR1 LGHNA and CDR2 YSLEER. Trimming removed 1 base at V and 0 bases at J, with 10 bases between. The CDR3 has 16 amino acids.

The CDR3 sequence: CASSMTGTNQPQHF. CDR3 in DNA: TGTGCCAGCAGTATGACAGGTACGAATCAGCCCCAGCATTTT. The rearrangement joins TRBV2 to TRBJ1-5; weak D call: TRBD1 (6 bases). The germline gives CDR1 SNHLY, CDR2 FYNNEI. With 5 bases removed from V and 4 bases from J, the gap between germline ends came to 12 bases. CDR3 size: 14 residues.

The chain is built from TRBV7-3 and TRBJ2-7, with TRBD2 matching over 7 bases. This CDR3 contains 14 residues. The V and J ends lost 8 bases and 3 bases, in that order; junction bases with no gene match: 10. Germline CDR1 reads SGHTA; CDR2 reads FQGTGA. DNA of the CDR3: TGTGCCAGCGCGCTCTCCGGGGGGTACTACGAGCAGTACTTC. Translated, it gives CASALSGGYYEQYF.